This T cell receptor beta chain comes out of a study of T-cell memory formation after mild COVID-19. Overall study: The TCR clusters were mostly specific to one donor.

The ends were cut back, 7 bases at V and 1 base at J, with 15 bases in the middle. The length of the CDR3 is 15 residues. CDR1 MNHEY and CDR2 SVGEGT come from the germline V gene. TCRalpha and TCRbeta libraries used 5'RACE with constant-segment primers and UMIs. TCRdb ran MiXCR on the 5' RACE reads and lists one entry per CDR3 protein. This table has just over 200,000 distinct CDR3 sequences, about 9.2% appearing once. Study-level results: That cross-reactive memory joined was suggested by some responding clones appearing in pre-infection memory. Clonal second-wave expansions that peaked on day 37 had unconfirmed SARS-CoV-2 specificity.

Note on this clonotype: Its matching antigen is unknown.

This rearrangement joins TRBV6-2 or TRBV6-3 to TRBJ2-3; the D call may be TRBD1 or TRBD2 (6 bases each). The clonotype originates from a man in his late teens or twenties who had mild COVID-19 (a few samples of this study predate the infection). Cell type and time point are not known. The material sequenced was PBMCs or a T cell subset sorted from them (not recorded which). This CDR3 reads CASIRRGAGTDTQYF. CDR3 nucleotides: TGTGCCAGCATCCGGAGGGGGGCCGGCACAGATACGCAGTATTTT.